Listed below are T cell receptor beta chains from one sample, sequenced in a study of early T cells in non-severe SARS-CoV-2 infection. TCRdb recomputed calls from the 5' RACE reads with MiXCR, one row per CDR3 protein. The sample includes around 23,000 distinct CDR3 sequences, roughly 4% of them seen just once. The specimen was whole blood. These receptors were collected from an adult who was a healthcare worker with PCR-confirmed SARS-CoV-2 infection or an uninfected control (not recorded which). Both conserved end residues are part of each CDR3. D genes are given only for firm matches. Clone sizes are given selectively: once, few, many, or a class where the clone is expanded.

j_gene | d_gene | v_gene | abundance | CDR3aa | CDR3nt
TRBJ1-5 | - | TRBV27 | many | CASSLLSNQPQHF | TGTGCCAGCAGTTTATTGTCCAATCAGCCCCAGCATTTT
TRBJ1-5 | - | TRBV4-1 | many | CASSPRMTIDQPQHF | TGCGCCAGCAGTCCAAGAATGACTATCGATCAGCCCCAGCATTTT
TRBJ2-5 | TRBD2 | TRBV4-2 | few | CASSQPSGQETQYF | TGTGCCAGCAGCCAACCTAGCGGGCAAGAGACCCAGTACTTC
TRBJ2-7 | TRBD1 | TRBV6-2/TRBV6-3 | many | CASSSTGYDEQYF | TGTGCCAGCAGTTCGACAGGGTACGACGAGCAGTACTTC
TRBJ2-1 | - | TRBV6-5 | many | CASSLAPWYSRNEQFF | TGTGCCAGCAGTTTAGCTCCGTGGTACTCTCGCAATGAGCAGTTCTTC
TRBJ1-1 | TRBD1 | TRBV7-9 | many | CASSSLRQGTEAFF | TGTGCCAGCAGCTCCCTTCGACAGGGCACTGAAGCTTTCTTT
TRBJ2-2 | TRBD2 | TRBV7-7 | many | CASRAGTSLGELFF | TGTGCTAGCAGGGCCGGGACTAGTCTCGGGGAGCTGTTTTTT
TRBJ2-1 | TRBD1 | TRBV10-2 | many | CASSDLRDRGNYNEQFF | TGCGCCAGCAGTGACCTTCGAGACAGGGGAAACTACAATGAGCAGTTCTTC
TRBJ2-7 | TRBD2 | TRBV20-1 | many | CSARPASGRAGYEQYF | TGCAGTGCTAGACCGGCTAGCGGGAGGGCCGGGTACGAGCAGTACTTC
TRBJ2-7 | - | TRBV19 | - | CASSIERENSYEQYF | TGTGCCAGTAGTATAGAGCGCGAGAACTCCTACGAGCAGTACTTC
TRBJ1-5 | TRBD1 | TRBV30 | few | CAWRDRADQPQHF | TGTGCCTGGAGGGACAGGGCCGATCAGCCCCAGCATTTT
TRBJ2-3 | TRBD1 | TRBV29-1 | many | CSVEEGDSPNTQYF | TGCAGCGTTGAAGAGGGGGACAGCCCTAATACGCAGTATTTT
TRBJ1-3 | TRBD1 | TRBV4-3 | - | CASSQGTGSYTIYF | TGCGCCAGCAGCCAAGGGACAGGGAGTTACACCATATATTTT
TRBJ1-1 | - | TRBV21-1 | - | CASGYLLRRGLKSEAFF | TGTGCCAGCGGCTATCTCCTACGGAGGGGGCTAAAGTCTGAAGCTTTCTTT